Following are 20 T cell receptor beta chains from one sample sequenced in a study of a mutant IDH1 vaccine in newly diagnosed glioma. The sample's time point: baseline, week 1 (first vaccination visit). Treatment defined: pre-vaccination baseline after standard-of-care therapy. Libraries were prepared by immunoSEQ multiplex PCR; TCRdb keeps only in-frame clonotypes and omits some of them. The table has around 92,000 clones, roughly four fifths seen once. Material: PBMCs, obtained from a glioma patient treated with radiotherapy, temozolomide or both. Receptors originate from a woman in her fifties or sixties with glioma.

V gene TRBV5-1 combines with J gene TRBJ1-2; possible D gene TRBD1, 6 bases. The CDR3 loop spans 17 amino acids. With 6 bases removed from V and 3 bases from J, the gap between germline ends came to 24 bases. Germline CDR1 and CDR2: SGHRS and YFSETQ. CDR3 sequence reads: CASTILRGFFVDYGYTF. DNA for the CDR3: TGCGCCAGCACCATATTAAGGGGGTTTTTCGTGGACTATGGCTACACCTTC.

This chain connects TRBV7-8 to TRBJ1-1, with D maybe TRBD1 (5 bases). From germline, CDR1 is SGHVS and CDR2 FQNEAQ. The CDR3 contains 15 residues. The ends were cut back, 5 bases at V and 0 bases at J, with 13 bases in the middle. CDR3 residues: CASSPRGGMNTEAFF. The CDR3 DNA sequence: TGTGCCAGCAGCCCCCGGGGGGGTATGAACACTGAAGCTTTCTTT. Supplemented by reference TRBV7-8 and TRBJ1-1, the full variable domain reads GAGVSQSPRYKVAKRGQDVALRCDPISGHVSLFWYQQALGQGPEFLTYFQNEAQLDKSGLPSDRFFAERPEGSVSTLKIQRTQQEDSAVYLCASSPRGGMNTEAFFGQGTRLTVV.

J is TRBJ1-2 and V is TRBV7-9, with D unclear. The CDR3 runs to 13 residues. Germline CDR1 and CDR2: SEHNR and FQNEAQ (reference sequence). The V end lost 5 bases, the J end lost 8 bases, and 15 bases lay between the germline ends. As DNA, the CDR3 is TGTGCCAGCAGCACGGACCCAGTTTTGGGCTACACCTTC. Translated, it gives CASSTDPVLGYTF.

This clone was counted a few times. The chain uses TRBV10-3 and TRBJ1-2; TRBD1 matches 9 bases. There are 13 residues in the CDR3. CDR1 is ENHRY and CDR2 is SYGVKD in the germline V gene. Losses at the gene ends were 4 bases for V and 6 bases for J; bases not matched to a gene: 3. CDR3 protein: CAISGQGGHGYTF. The CDR3 nucleotides read TGTGCCATCAGTGGACAGGGGGGACATGGCTACACCTTC.

The chain is built from TRBV11-3 and TRBJ2-5; D not certain. Trimming shortened V by 2 bases and J by 3 bases, and 19 bases separated the two germline ends. CDR1 is SGHNT, CDR2 YENEEA, per germline. The CDR3 totals 17 residues. CDR3 coding DNA: TGTGCCAGCAGCTTAAGAATTCTCGGGCGCCAGGAAGAGACCCAGTACTTC. Translation: CASSLRILGRQEETQYF. The whole variable domain, remainder taken from reference TRBV11-3 and TRBJ2-5, is EAGVVQSPRYKIIEKKQPVAFWCNPISGHNTLYWYLQNLGQGPELLIRYENEEAVDDSQLPKDRFSAERLKGVDSTLKIQPAELGDSAVYLCASSLRILGRQEETQYFGPGTRLLVL.

V is TRBV7-9 and J is TRBJ1-4, with D maybe TRBD1 (5 bases). Germline V gene lookup returns CDR1 SEHNR and CDR2 FQNEAQ (reference sequence). The CDR3 runs 15 residues. Trimming pared 2 bases from V and 6 bases from J, leaving 13 bases between. The DNA for the CDR3 is TGTGCCAGCAGCTTATTCGGAGGGGAGGATGAAAAACTGTTTTTT. It encodes CASSLFGGEDEKLFF.

In this sample, this clone turned up once. The J gene is TRBJ1-1, the V gene TRBV5-1; a possible D gene is TRBD1 (6 bases). V lost 4 bases and J lost 6, with 19 bases in between. CDR3 length: 15 amino acids. The germline V gene has CDR1 SGHRS and CDR2 YFSETQ. CDR3 amino acids: CASSLSLIQGAEAFF. The CDR3 nucleotides are TGCGCCAGCAGCCTCTCCCTGATACAGGGAGCTGAAGCTTTCTTT.

This CDR3 reads CASSSQGAGTEAFF. The CDR3 bases are TGTGCCAGCAGCTCCCAGGGGGCTGGCACTGAAGCTTTCTTT. The chain joins TRBV4-2 to TRBJ1-1; 8 bases fit TRBD1. This CDR3 has 14 residues. With 5 bases clipped from V and 4 bases from J, the junction kept 6 bases outside the gene matches. CDR1 LGHNA and CDR2 YNFKEQ come from the germline V gene.

The count of this clone is one. This chain connects TRBV9 to TRBJ2-1; weak D call: TRBD2 (6 bases). Germline loops: CDR1 SGDLS, CDR2 YYNGEE. This CDR3 is built from 16 residues. Trimming pared 5 bases from V and 0 bases from J, leaving 15 bases between. The CDR3 spells CASSSRDFSSYNEQFF. The CDR3 DNA reads as TGTGCCAGCAGTTCACGGGACTTTAGCTCCTACAATGAGCAGTTCTTC.

The rearrangement uses TRBV5-1 and TRBJ2-1, with D unclear. Germline V CDR1 and CDR2: SGHRS, YFSETQ. Trimming stripped 0 bases from V and 4 bases from J, with 8 bases between. The CDR3 runs 14 residues. CDR3 protein: CASSLDSRYNEQFF. In nucleotides, the CDR3 is TGCGCCAGCAGCTTGGACAGCCGGTACAATGAGCAGTTCTTC.

The chain links TRBV19 to TRBJ1-2; no firm D call. Between the trimmed V and J ends, which lost 2 bases and 8 bases, there was a span of 12 bases. Looked up from germline, CDR1 is LNHDA and CDR2 is SQIVND (reference sequence). This CDR3 is built from 13 residues. The DNA of the CDR3 is TGTGCCAGTAGTATAAGGGTTTTAGGGGGCTACACCTTC. Residues: CASSIRVLGGYTF.

The V and J genes are TRBV7-9 and TRBJ2-3; 13 bases align to TRBD2. V lost 5 bases to trimming and J lost 0 bases; unmatched junction nucleotides: 8. Germline V gives CDR1 SEHNR, CDR2 FQNEAQ (reference sequence). The CDR3 extends over 18 amino acids. CDR3 in DNA: TGTGCCAGCAGCCGATATGGACTAGCGGGGGTGAGCACAGATACGCAGTATTTT. It yields the protein CASSRYGLAGVSTDTQYF.

The V call is TRBV7-2, the J call TRBJ2-7; D tentatively reads TRBD1 or TRBD2 (6 bases each). V was clipped by 3 bases and J by 4 bases, with 16 bases between them. Germline loops: CDR1 SGHTA, CDR2 FQGNSA. CDR3 size: 15 residues. CDR3 residues: CASSLSPGAGYEQYF. CDR3 coding DNA: TGTGCCAGCAGCTTGAGCCCGGGGGCGGGGTACGAGCAGTACTTC.

The chain recombines TRBV27 with TRBJ1-2; no firm D call. Per the germline V gene, CDR1 is MNHEY and CDR2 is SMNVEV (reference sequence). Trimming took 6 bases from V and 1 from J, leaving 9 bases between them. The CDR3 contains 13 residues. CDR3 sequence (DNA): TGTGCCAGCAGCAGAGTGGGTAACTATGGCTACACCTTC. The encoded protein is CASSRVGNYGYTF.

The chain joins TRBV30 to TRBJ1-5, with unresolved D. Trimming took off 3 bases at V and 7 bases at J, with 13 bases between the two ends. In germline, CDR1 is GTSNPN, CDR2 SVGIG (reference sequence). CDR3 size: 13 residues. CDR3 DNA: TGTGCCTGGAGGGAGGGATCGGGGCAGCCCCAGCATTTT. It yields the protein CAWREGSGQPQHF.

The chain couples TRBV14 to TRBJ1-6; D gene uncertain. Trimming took 0 bases from V and 9 from J, leaving 12 bases between them. Per germline, CDR1 SGHDN and CDR2 FVKESK. The CDR3 covers 15 residues. The CDR3 sequence is CASSQDLGLVSPLHF. The CDR3 nucleotides read TGTGCCAGCAGCCAAGATTTGGGGTTGGTTTCACCCCTCCACTTT.

The chain couples TRBV27 to TRBJ1-2; 7 nucleotides match TRBD1. V lost 0 bases to trimming and J lost 4 bases; unmatched junction nucleotides: 5. Germline V gene lookup returns CDR1 MNHEY and CDR2 SMNVEV (reference sequence). There are 15 residues in the CDR3. CDR3: CASSLSQGQSYGYTF. CDR3 sequence (DNA): TGTGCCAGCAGTTTATCCCAGGGACAGTCCTATGGCTACACCTTC.

V and J are TRBV4-3 and TRBJ1-4, with TRBD1 matching 7 bases. The length of the CDR3 is 15 residues. The junction had 10 bases not matched to a gene; V was cut back by 5 bases and J by 7 bases. Germline assignment: CDR1 LGHNA and CDR2 YSLEER. The DNA of the CDR3 is TGCGCCAGCAGCGGAAACAGGGGAAAGAGTGAAAAACTGTTTTTT. Its protein product is CASSGNRGKSEKLFF.

The V call is TRBV11-2, the J call TRBJ1-6; D is perhaps TRBD1 (5 bases). Germline-derived CDR1 and CDR2 are SGHAT and FQNNGV. The CDR3 consists of 15 residues. V was pared by 7 bases and J by 10 bases, with 20 bases between. CDR3 in DNA: TGTGCCAGCACCTTTTCCCAGGGCCCTGGGTCACCCCTCCACTTT. It codes for CASTFSQGPGSPLHF. Full variable domain (remainder filled in from reference TRBV11-2 and TRBJ1-6): EAGVAQSPRYKIIEKRQSVAFWCNPISGHATLYWYQQILGQGPKLLIQFQNNGVVDDSQLPKDRFSAERLKGVDSTLKIQPAKLEDSAVYLCASTFSQGPGSPLHFGNGTRLTVT.

V gene TRBV7-9 combines with J gene TRBJ2-1; 7 bases align to TRBD1. The CDR3 totals 14 residues. Trimming removed 1 base from V and 7 bases from J; junction bases left unmatched: 4. From germline, CDR1 is SEHNR and CDR2 FQNEAQ (reference sequence). CDR3 DNA: TGTGCCAGCAGCTTAGACAGGGGTTGGAATGAGCAGTTCTTC. This sequence encodes CASSLDRGWNEQFF.